These T cell receptor beta chains were read from a single sample in a study of regulatory T cells in long-lasting Graves disease. Each CDR3 protein gets one entry after TCRdb re-called the multiplex PCR reads with MiXCR. This sample carries over 200,000 distinct CDR3 sequences, around a sixth of them seen once, and the ten largest clones take 12% to 15%. This same sample was also taken into another study, of T cells in Graves' hyperthyroidism and ophthalmopathy.

The material was peripheral blood mononuclear cells (PBMCs), obtained at new diagnosis, from a patient treated with antithyroid drugs. These receptors were taken from a woman between 25 and 40 years old with Graves disease. Each CDR3 is given with its conserved first and last residue. The D gene is left open where the match is weak. Clone size is given for some rows only: seen once, a few or many times, or a class if the clone is expanded.

D	size	V	J	DNA	CDR3
TRBD1	.	TRBV20-1	TRBJ1-2	TGCAGTGCTAGAACAACCGGGACAGGAAACTATGGCTACACCTTC	CSARTTGTGNYGYTF
TRBD1	many	TRBV20-1	TRBJ1-2	TGCAGTGCTAGAGCCGGGACAGGGGGCGGGGGCTACACCTTC	CSARAGTGGGGYTF
TRBD2	many	TRBV3-1	TRBJ2-1	TGTGCCAGCAGCCAAGATGAACTAGCGGGGGGCCTCTCCTACAATGAGCAGTTCTTC	CASSQDELAGGLSYNEQFF
TRBD1	.	TRBV6-2/TRBV6-3	TRBJ1-2	TGTGCCAGCAGGCCCGGACAGGCCTCCACTAACTATGGCTACACCTTC	CASRPGQASTNYGYTF
TRBD1	many	TRBV9	TRBJ2-5	TGTGCCAGCAGCGTAGATGACAGGGACGGGGAGACCCAGTACTTC	CASSVDDRDGETQYF
TRBD1	few	TRBV4-1	TRBJ1-2	TGCGCCAGCAGCCAAGTAGGGACAGCGATAAACTATGGCTACACCTTC	CASSQVGTAINYGYTF
.	many	TRBV12-3/TRBV12-4	TRBJ2-2	TGTGCCAGCAGACCCGGATACCAGGGGAACACCGGGGAGCTGTTTTTT	CASRPGYQGNTGELFF
TRBD1	many	TRBV6-1	TRBJ1-1	TGTGCCAGCAGCCGGGGAGGGGGCCCCTCTGAAGCTTTCTTT	CASSRGGGPSEAFF
.	many	TRBV20-1	TRBJ1-2	TGCAGTGCAAACCCAGGGTCCCTCCAGGATGGCTACACCTTC	CSANPGSLQDGYTF
TRBD1	many	TRBV12-3/TRBV12-4	TRBJ1-1	TGTGCCAGCAGGCCGGGACAGGGGAGAAGGACTGAAGCTTTCTTT	CASRPGQGRRTEAFF
TRBD2	.	TRBV20-1	TRBJ2-1	TGCAGTGCTAGAGGACTAGCGACCTACAATGAGCAGTTCTTC	CSARGLATYNEQFF
.	many	TRBV27	TRBJ1-2	TGTGCCAGCAGTTTTCTTGCGGGGGTGGATTCTAACTATGGCTACACCTTC	CASSFLAGVDSNYGYTF
.	many	TRBV2	TRBJ1-5	TGTGCCAGCAGTACGAGGAGGGGTGGGAGCAATCAGCCCCAGCATTTT	CASSTRRGGSNQPQHF
.	many	TRBV7-9	TRBJ2-3	TGTGCCAGCAGCTTATTCTACAGTTCTAGCACAGATACGCAGTATTTT	CASSLFYSSSTDTQYF
.	.	TRBV20-1	TRBJ1-5	TGCAGTGCTGCGGACAAAAATAGCAATCAGCCCCAGCATTTT	CSAADKNSNQPQHF
.	many	TRBV5-1	TRBJ1-1	TGCGCCAGCAGCTCGCCACGGGGCCACAGCCCGAACACTGAAGCTTTCTTT	CASSSPRGHSPNTEAFF
TRBD1	.	TRBV10-3	TRBJ2-1	TGTGCCATCAGTGAGCGCGACAGGGGGTCCTACAATGAGCAGTTCTTC	CAISERDRGSYNEQFF
.	many	TRBV6-5	TRBJ1-5	TGTGCCAGCAGTTACCTCCGGGTAAGGTCGGATCAGCCCCAGCATTTT	CASSYLRVRSDQPQHF
.	many	TRBV5-1	TRBJ2-1	TGCGCCAGCAGCTTGGTAGCCCGGAATGAGCAGTTCTTC	CASSLVARNEQFF
.	many	TRBV5-1	TRBJ1-4	TGCGCCAGCAGCTTAGACAGCTCTAATGAAAAACTGTTTTTT	CASSLDSSNEKLFF
TRBD1	many	TRBV29-1	TRBJ2-3	TGCAGCGTAACCGGGACAGGGATCAAGTCAGATACGCAGTATTTT	CSVTGTGIKSDTQYF
.	many	TRBV5-1	TRBJ1-5	TGCGCCAGCAGCCCCAGAGGCGGCTACAATCAGCCCCAGCATTTT	CASSPRGGYNQPQHF
.	.	TRBV19	TRBJ1-4	TGTGCCAGTAGTAGTAAGTTTCCGACTAATGAAAAACTGTTTTTT	CASSSKFPTNEKLFF
.	.	TRBV7-2	TRBJ2-7	TGTGCCAGCAGCTTCCCCAAGACTTACGGCGAGCAGTACTTC	CASSFPKTYGEQYF
.	many	TRBV7-9	TRBJ1-3	TGTGCCAGCAGCTTAACAGGGACGAACACCATATATTTT	CASSLTGTNTIYF
.	many	TRBV27	TRBJ1-1	TGTGCCAGCAGTTTCGTAAGCAGGGCGAACACTGAAGCTTTCTTT	CASSFVSRANTEAFF
.	many	TRBV5-8	TRBJ2-5	TGTGCCAGCAGCTTCCAGTACCAAGAGACCCAGTACTTC	CASSFQYQETQYF
.	.	TRBV6-5	TRBJ2-2	TGTGCCAGCAGTTACGGGTCCACCGGGGAGCTGTTTTTT	CASSYGSTGELFF
.	many	TRBV25-1	TRBJ2-5	TGTGCCAGCAGAGCGAACGGGGCTCAAGAGACCCAGTACTTC	CASRANGAQETQYF
.	many	TRBV18	TRBJ1-6	TGTGCCAGCTCACCATGGCAGGCCGGAGGGAGTAATTCACCCCTCCACTTT	CASSPWQAGGSNSPLHF
.	many	TRBV6-9	TRBJ1-1	TGTGCCAGCAGTTCCGCACTCGACAGGTTAAATGAAGCTTTCTTT	CASSSALDRLNEAFF
.	many	TRBV3-1	TRBJ1-1	TGTGCCAGCAGCGGACACGGGGCAGAAGCTTTCTTT	CASSGHGAEAFF
.	.	TRBV5-5	TRBJ1-5	TGTGCCAGCAGCTTGGCGGCCCAACTTAGCAATCAGCCCCAGCATTTT	CASSLAAQLSNQPQHF
.	many	TRBV29-1	TRBJ1-4	TGCAGCGTCTTTATGGGGGGTGGGCTGTTTTTT	CSVFMGGGLFF
.	many	TRBV11-2	TRBJ1-1	TGTGCCAGCAGCATCGGCCCCGGAGGGAGCACTGAAGCTTTCTTT	CASSIGPGGSTEAFF
.	many	TRBV11-2	TRBJ2-1	TGTGCCAGCAGCTTAGTGAACGGATACAATGAGCAGTTCTTC	CASSLVNGYNEQFF
.	.	TRBV12-3/TRBV12-4	TRBJ2-3	TGTGCCAGCAGTTTCACTAGGCCTCCCACAGATACGCAGTATTTT	CASSFTRPPTDTQYF
.	many	TRBV12-3/TRBV12-4	TRBJ2-2	TGTGCCAGCAGTCGAGGACCCTTCACCGGGGAGCTGTTTTTT	CASSRGPFTGELFF
TRBD2	.	TRBV12-3/TRBV12-4	TRBJ2-5	TGTGCCAGCAGTCCCCGGGGGGAGACTCAAGAGACCCAGTACTTC	CASSPRGETQETQYF
.	.	TRBV6-2/TRBV6-3	TRBJ1-2	TGTGCCAGCAGTGTCACCGGCGTACCTTCACCTAACTATGTCTACACCTTC	CASSVTGVPSPNYVYTF
.	many	TRBV19	TRBJ1-2	TGTGCCAGTAGTCCAAGTGCAGGGGTCTATGGCTACACCTTC	CASSPSAGVYGYTF
.	many	TRBV5-4	TRBJ2-7	TGTGCCAGCAGCTTAGGAACTGAATCCTACGAGCAGTACTTC	CASSLGTESYEQYF
.	.	TRBV29-1	TRBJ1-3	TGCAGCGTGGAGAGGGCAGGCGGCACCATATATTTT	CSVERAGGTIYF
.	many	TRBV12-3/TRBV12-4	TRBJ1-5	TGTGCCAGCAGAAAAGGTCTCAATCACCTGTCTCAGCCCCAGCATTTT	CASRKGLNHLSQPQHF
TRBD2	many	TRBV7-3	TRBJ2-2	TGTGCCAGCAGCTTGCATAGCGGGGGCGTCGGGGAGCTGTTTTTT	CASSLHSGGVGELFF
.	many	TRBV4-1	TRBJ2-5	TGCGCCAGCAGCCAAGATCAGGCGGTCAGAAGGGAGACCCAGTACTTC	CASSQDQAVRRETQYF
.	many	TRBV6-5	TRBJ1-1	TGTGCCAGCAGTTACGGGGCATCCTTGAACACTGAAGCTTTCTTT	CASSYGASLNTEAFF
.	many	TRBV7-2	TRBJ1-2	TGTGCCAGCAGCGCCCGGCGGGGGACCTATGGCTACACCTTC	CASSARRGTYGYTF
TRBD1	.	TRBV7-2	TRBJ2-7	TGTGCCAGCGGCTGGGACAGCACCTCCTACGAGCAGTACTTC	CASGWDSTSYEQYF
.	many	TRBV18	TRBJ2-7	TGTGCCAGCTCACCACTCGGACTACCCTCCTACGAGCAGTACTTC	CASSPLGLPSYEQYF
TRBD1	.	TRBV20-1	TRBJ2-2	TGCAGTGCGGCTAGGACAGGGGAGAACACCGGGGAGCTGTTTTTT	CSAARTGENTGELFF